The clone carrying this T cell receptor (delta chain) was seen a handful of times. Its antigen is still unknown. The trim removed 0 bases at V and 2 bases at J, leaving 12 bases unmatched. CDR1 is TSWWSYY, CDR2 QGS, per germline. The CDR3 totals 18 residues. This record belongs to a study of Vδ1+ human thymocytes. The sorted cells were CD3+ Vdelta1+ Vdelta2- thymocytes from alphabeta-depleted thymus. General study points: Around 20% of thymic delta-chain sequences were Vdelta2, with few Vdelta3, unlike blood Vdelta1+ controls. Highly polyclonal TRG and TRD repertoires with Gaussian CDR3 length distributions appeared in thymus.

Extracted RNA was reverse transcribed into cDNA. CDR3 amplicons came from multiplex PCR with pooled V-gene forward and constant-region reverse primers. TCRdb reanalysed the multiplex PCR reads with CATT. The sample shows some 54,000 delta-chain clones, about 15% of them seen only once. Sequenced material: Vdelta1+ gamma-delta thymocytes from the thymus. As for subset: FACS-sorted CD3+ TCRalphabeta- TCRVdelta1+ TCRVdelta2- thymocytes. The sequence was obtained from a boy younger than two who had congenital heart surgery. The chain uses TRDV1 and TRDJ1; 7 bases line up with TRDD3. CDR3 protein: CALGELGYARAWTDKLIF. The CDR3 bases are TGTGCTCTTGGGGAACTTGGATACGCGAGAGCGTGGACCGATAAACTCATCTTT.